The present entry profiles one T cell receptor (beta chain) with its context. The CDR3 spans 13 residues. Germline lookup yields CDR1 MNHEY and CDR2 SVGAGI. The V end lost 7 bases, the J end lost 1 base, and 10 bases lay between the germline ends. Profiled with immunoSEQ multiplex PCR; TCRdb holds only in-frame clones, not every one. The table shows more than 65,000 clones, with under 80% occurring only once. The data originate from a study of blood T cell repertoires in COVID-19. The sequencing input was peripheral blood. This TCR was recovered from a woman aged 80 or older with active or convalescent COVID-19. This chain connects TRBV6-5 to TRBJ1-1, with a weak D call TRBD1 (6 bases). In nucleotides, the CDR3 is TGTGCCAGCAACAGGGTAACGAACACTGAAGCTTTCTTT. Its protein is CASNRVTNTEAFF.